A selection of T cell receptor beta chains follows, all from one sample in a study of cytomegalovirus exposure and HLA in healthy donors. The repertoire was sequenced with immunoSEQ multiplex PCR; TCRdb's copy has only in-frame clones and lacks some. This sample has more than 70,000 clones; around four fifths occur once, and the top ten carry 2% to 2.5%. What was sequenced was PBMCs. The receptors stem from a boy aged 5-17 years in good health and CMV-seronegative. CDR3s include the opening cysteine and the closing phenylalanine or tryptophan. A D gene is named only where the DNA matches it firmly. Not all rows give a size; the values are once, few, many and, for expanded clones, a class.

TRBD2	-	TRBV7-3	TRBJ2-1	TGTGCCAGCAGCTTAAGGAGGGAGGGTGAGCAGTTCTTC	CASSLRREGEQFF
-	-	TRBV7-2	TRBJ1-2	TGTGCCAGCAGCTTACGGCCGGACTCTAACTATGGCTACACCTTC	CASSLRPDSNYGYTF
-	-	TRBV28	TRBJ1-2	TGTGCCAGCAGTTTATCGAACCGGGTAACAGGGACTAACTATGGCTACACCTTC	CASSLSNRVTGTNYGYTF
-	-	TRBV15	TRBJ2-5	TGTGCCACCAGCAGTCGCCGTAACCTGGGACTCAGAGAGACCCAGTACTTC	CATSSRRNLGLRETQYF
-	once	TRBV19	TRBJ2-5	TGTGCCAGTAGACAGGGTGAGACCCAGTACTTC	CASRQGETQYF
-	-	TRBV6-5	TRBJ2-6	TGTGCCAGCAGTTACAGTAGCAGGGTTGGGGCCAACGTCCTGACTTTC	CASSYSSRVGANVLTF
-	few	TRBV21-1	TRBJ1-4	TGTGCCAGCAGCTCCCGGGACAGGGGAGAAAAACTGTTTTTT	CASSSRDRGEKLFF
TRBD2	few	TRBV28	TRBJ2-3	TGTGCCAGCATCCCTAGCGGAGGAGGTAAAGATACGCAGTATTTT	CASIPSGGGKDTQYF
-	few	TRBV5-1	TRBJ1-1	TGCGCCAGCAGCTTGGGGCAGATCACTGAAGCTTTCTTT	CASSLGQITEAFF
-	-	TRBV6-4	TRBJ2-7	TGTGCCAGCACCCGCTCCTACGAGCAGTACTTC	CASTRSYEQYF
TRBD1	-	TRBV30	TRBJ2-7	TGTGCCTGGAGTACCTGGGACAGGGTGGATCAAGAGCAGTACTTC	CAWSTWDRVDQEQYF
-	few	TRBV28	TRBJ2-5	TGTGCCAGCAGTTTCAGGCGGGGGACCCAGTACTTC	CASSFRRGTQYF
-	-	TRBV6-1	TRBJ1-2	TGTGCCAGCAGCTACAGGCAAACGGATGGCTACACCTTC	CASSYRQTDGYTF
-	-	TRBV6-5	TRBJ1-2	TGTGCCAGCAGACCGCCAGGGAGGGAGGGATATGGCTACACCTTC	CASRPPGREGYGYTF
-	-	TRBV11-3	TRBJ2-2	TGTGCCAGCAGCTTCTATCATTCCGGGGAGCTGTTTTTT	CASSFYHSGELFF
TRBD2	-	TRBV5-6	TRBJ2-7	TGTGCCAGCAGCTACCTCGGTAGCGGGAGTTCCAACGAGCAGTACTTC	CASSYLGSGSSNEQYF
TRBD2	few	TRBV13	TRBJ2-7	TGTGCCAGCAGACGAACCTTACTAGCGGGGGGGCCCGGTCCCCCCGAGCAGTACTTC	CASRRTLLAGGPGPPEQYF
TRBD2	-	TRBV7-7	TRBJ2-1	TGTGCCAGCAGCTTAGCGTTGACTAGCTACCACAATGAGCAGTTCTTC	CASSLALTSYHNEQFF
-	once	TRBV28	TRBJ2-7	TGTGCCAGCAGCCCCCGGGACATACAACCCGCCTACGAGCAGTACTTC	CASSPRDIQPAYEQYF
TRBD1	-	TRBV25-1	TRBJ2-7	TGTGCCAGCGGGGACAGGGACGGAGGCCACGAGCAGTACTTC	CASGDRDGGHEQYF
TRBD1	-	TRBV5-8	TRBJ2-7	TGTGCCAGCAGCTACTGGGACAGTGTCTCCTACGAGCAGTACTTC	CASSYWDSVSYEQYF
TRBD1	-	TRBV5-1	TRBJ2-7	TGCGCCAGCAGCACGGGGGGACAGGGGGCCTACGAGCAGTACTTC	CASSTGGQGAYEQYF
-	once	TRBV27	TRBJ1-2	TGTGCCAGCAGTTTAACACCCATCTATGGCTACACCTTC	CASSLTPIYGYTF
-	-	TRBV18	TRBJ2-2	TGTGCCAGCTCCCCCACCGACAGGATCACCGGGGAGCTGTTTTTT	CASSPTDRITGELFF
TRBD1	-	TRBV9	TRBJ1-4	TGTGCCAGCAGCGTTCAGGGGGCGACTAATGAAAAACTGTTTTTT	CASSVQGATNEKLFF
-	few	TRBV7-2	TRBJ2-1	TGTGCCAGCAGCTTAGTCGGTGCGCGCCAAACCTACAATGAGCAGTTCTTC	CASSLVGARQTYNEQFF
TRBD1	few	TRBV5-4	TRBJ1-1	TGTGCCAGCAGCTTGGGGACAGGGGGGAACACTGAAGCTTTCTTT	CASSLGTGGNTEAFF
-	-	TRBV6-5	TRBJ1-3	TGTGCCAGCAGTCTCCTAACAGGGACTGGAAACACCATATATTTT	CASSLLTGTGNTIYF
-	-	TRBV6-4	TRBJ2-1	TGTGCCAGCAGTGAAAGCGACTGGGATGAGCAGTTCTTC	CASSESDWDEQFF
TRBD1	-	TRBV18	TRBJ2-7	TGTGCCAGCTCACCCGGGACAGGGTCTCTCGAGCAGTACTTC	CASSPGTGSLEQYF
-	once	TRBV6-1	TRBJ1-1	TGTGCCAGCAGCCCAAAGGGACACCGACCCACTGAAGCTTTCTTT	CASSPKGHRPTEAFF
TRBD1	once	TRBV29-1	TRBJ1-2	TGCAGCGTTCCCGGGAGGGGGCTAGGCTACACCTTC	CSVPGRGLGYTF
TRBD2	few	TRBV6-1	TRBJ2-1	TGTGCCAGCAGTGAAGAAGGTATTGGTAGCGGGAGCGATGAGCAGTTCTTC	CASSEEGIGSGSDEQFF
-	-	TRBV11-2	TRBJ2-7	TGTGCCAGCAGCTTAACTCTGGACGAGCAGTACTTC	CASSLTLDEQYF
-	-	TRBV29-1	TRBJ1-1	TGCAGCGTTGGGAGGTCCACTGAAGCTTTCTTT	CSVGRSTEAFF
TRBD2	-	TRBV28	TRBJ2-3	TGTGCCAGCAGTTTATCGGCGGGAGGGAGCACAGATACGCAGTATTTT	CASSLSAGGSTDTQYF
TRBD1	-	TRBV7-6	TRBJ2-5	TGTGCCAGCAGCGACAGGGGGCTAGGAGAGACCCAGTACTTC	CASSDRGLGETQYF